The rows below give T cell receptor beta chains drawn from one sample of a study of blood T cells in healthy people across ages. TCRdb re-analysed the 5' RACE reads in MiXCR, keeping a single row per CDR3 protein. Counted here are nearly 800,000 distinct CDR3 sequences, around 50% occurring once; the ten biggest clones make up about 26%. The sequencing input was blood. These receptor sequences come from a man aged 35 to 55 in good health. The CDR3 runs from the conserved cysteine through the conserved F or W. D genes are given only for firm matches. Size tells how often a clone was seen (once, few, many) or the class of an expanded clone, and some rows leave it out.

J gene	D gene	clone size	V gene	CDR3 DNA	CDR3 protein
TRBJ2-5	.	few	TRBV5-1	TGCGCCAGCAGCCCGGGCGGAGGGCAGGGAGAAGAGCAGTACTTC	CASSPGGGQGEEQYF
TRBJ2-2	.	.	TRBV7-2	TGTGCCAGCAGCTTACGACAGACACACACCGGGGAGCTGTTTTTT	CASSLRQTHTGELFF
TRBJ2-5	TRBD2	.	TRBV29-1	TGCAGCGTTGAAGGGCATAGCGGGAGATTGTTAGAGACCCAGTACTTC	CSVEGHSGRLLETQYF
TRBJ1-4	.	.	TRBV29-1	TGCAGCGTTGGAATCGGCGGAACTAATGAAAAACTGTTTTTT	CSVGIGGTNEKLFF
TRBJ2-4	TRBD2	few	TRBV29-1	TGCAGCTGTTGGGGGGGGGCCAAAAACATTCAGTACTTC	CSCWGGAKNIQYF
TRBJ1-5	.	few	TRBV12-3/TRBV12-4	TGTGCCAGCAGTTTAATATTTGGGAAGGTTAGCAATCAGCCCCAGCATTTT	CASSLIFGKVSNQPQHF
TRBJ2-3	.	.	TRBV5-8	TGTGCCAGCAACCTCAGGCGGCTCGGCACAGATACGCAGTATTTT	CASNLRRLGTDTQYF
TRBJ2-5	.	.	TRBV6-2/TRBV6-3	TGTGCCAGCCTTCCGGCAAGCTCCTACAATGAGCAGTACTTC	CASLPASSYNEQYF
TRBJ1-5	.	.	TRBV12-3/TRBV12-4	TGTGCCAGCAGTCCGGACCCCAGCAATCAGCCCCAGCATTTT	CASSPDPSNQPQHF
TRBJ1-1	TRBD1	.	TRBV7-2	TGTGCCAGCAGAAAGACAGGGCTTGACCCTGAAGCTTTCTTT	CASRKTGLDPEAFF